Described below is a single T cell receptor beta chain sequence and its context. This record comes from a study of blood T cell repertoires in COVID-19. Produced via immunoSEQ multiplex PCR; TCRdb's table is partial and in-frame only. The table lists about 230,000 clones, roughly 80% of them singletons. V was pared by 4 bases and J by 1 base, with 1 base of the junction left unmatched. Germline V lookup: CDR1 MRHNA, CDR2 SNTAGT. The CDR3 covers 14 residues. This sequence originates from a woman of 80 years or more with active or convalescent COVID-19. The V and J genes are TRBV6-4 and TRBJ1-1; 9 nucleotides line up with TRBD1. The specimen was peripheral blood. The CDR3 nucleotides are TGTGCCAGCAGTGTGGGACAGGGGAACACTGAAGCTTTCTTT. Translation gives CASSVGQGNTEAFF.